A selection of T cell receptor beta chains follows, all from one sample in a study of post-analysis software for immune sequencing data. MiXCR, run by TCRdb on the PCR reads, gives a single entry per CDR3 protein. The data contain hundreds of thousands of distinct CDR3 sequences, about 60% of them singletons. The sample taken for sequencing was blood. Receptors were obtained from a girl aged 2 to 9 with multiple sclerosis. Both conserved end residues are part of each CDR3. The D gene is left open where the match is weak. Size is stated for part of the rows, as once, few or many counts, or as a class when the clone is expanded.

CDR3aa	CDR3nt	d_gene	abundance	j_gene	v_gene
CASSNSGQGTYQPQHF	TGTGCCAGCAGCAACTCTGGACAGGGGACATATCAGCCCCAGCATTTT	TRBD1	.	TRBJ1-5	TRBV12-3/TRBV12-4
CASSGDSREQYF	TGTGCCAGCAGCGGCGACTCCCGCGAGCAGTACTTC	.	few	TRBJ2-7	TRBV5-6
CSAKGALDEQFF	TGCAGCGCCAAGGGGGCCCTCGATGAGCAGTTCTTC	TRBD1	.	TRBJ2-1	TRBV29-1
CASSQEGIGADTQYF	TGTGCCAGCAGCCAAGAGGGTATTGGGGCAGATACGCAGTATTTT	.	.	TRBJ2-3	TRBV4-2
CASSLDGGPYNEQFF	TGTGCCAGCAGCTTGGATGGCGGCCCCTACAATGAGCAGTTCTTC	.	.	TRBJ2-1	TRBV7-8
CASSPGTSGDYEQFF	TGTGCCAGCAGTCCGGGGACTAGCGGGGACTATGAGCAGTTCTTC	TRBD2	.	TRBJ2-1	TRBV27
CASSMGLAGGRYF	TGCGCCAGCAGCATGGGACTAGCGGGAGGAAGGTATTTT	TRBD2	.	TRBJ2-3	TRBV5-1
CASSWRTSGGSSYEQYF	TGCGCCAGCAGCTGGAGAACTAGCGGGGGGAGCTCCTACGAGCAGTACTTC	TRBD2	once	TRBJ2-7	TRBV5-1
CSVEEGGGETQYF	TGCAGCGTTGAAGAGGGGGGAGGGGAGACCCAGTACTTC	TRBD2	.	TRBJ2-5	TRBV29-1
CASSPNSGGGNEQYF	TGTGCCAGCAGCCCAAACTCGGGAGGCGGCAATGAGCAGTACTTC	TRBD2	.	TRBJ2-7	TRBV9
CASSEGAGITDTQYF	TGTGCCAGCAGCGAGGGGGCAGGGATAACAGATACGCAGTATTTT	TRBD1	few	TRBJ2-3	TRBV7-2
CASSQVEQVNQPQHF	TGCGCCAGCAGCCAAGTGGAACAGGTCAATCAGCCCCAGCATTTT	.	.	TRBJ1-5	TRBV4-1
CASSPKPYEQYF	TGTGCCAGCAGTCCCAAGCCATACGAGCAGTACTTC	.	few	TRBJ2-7	TRBV12-3/TRBV12-4
CASSPTLTGIGGYTF	TGCGCCAGCAGCCCGACCCTGACAGGGATTGGGGGCTACACCTTC	TRBD1	few	TRBJ1-2	TRBV4-3
CASSRGSGTVYPEQYF	TGTGCCAGCAGCCGAGGGTCCGGGACAGTGTATCCCGAGCAGTACTTC	TRBD1	.	TRBJ2-7	TRBV7-9
CASSASETGTANVLTF	TGTGCCAGCAGCGCCTCCGAGACAGGGACAGCCAACGTCCTGACTTTC	TRBD1	once	TRBJ2-6	TRBV9
CATSRERREPTDTQYF	TGTGCCACCAGCAGAGAACGGCGGGAGCCCACAGATACGCAGTATTTT	TRBD2	few	TRBJ2-3	TRBV15
CSVRIDSSNYEQYF	TGCAGCGTTAGGATCGACAGCTCCAACTACGAGCAGTACTTC	.	few	TRBJ2-7	TRBV29-1
CSVYRTGGGHNEQFF	TGCAGCGTTTACCGAACGGGAGGGGGCCACAATGAGCAGTTCTTC	.	few	TRBJ2-1	TRBV29-1
CASSPLGDRGTHEQYF	TGCGCCAGCAGCCCCTTAGGGGACAGGGGGACGCACGAGCAGTACTTC	TRBD1	few	TRBJ2-7	TRBV5-1